The 19 T cell receptor beta chains below all came from one sample that was sequenced in a study of early stage breast cancer tumors. Assay: immunoSEQ multiplex PCR; the TCRdb copy retains only in-frame clones and omits some. The sample has some 72,000 clones; roughly three quarters are singletons. Sequenced: blood. The source of these receptors is a person between 55 and 70 years old with breast cancer.

This chain links TRBV19 with TRBJ1-1; possibly TRBD1 for D (6 bases). Trimming removed 2 bases from V and 1 base from J, with 17 bases in between. This CDR3 region has 17 residues. The germline V gene has CDR1 LNHDA and CDR2 SQIVND (reference sequence). The CDR3 reads CASSITPNPGQNTEAFF. CDR3 DNA sequence: TGTGCCAGTAGTATAACGCCAAACCCGGGACAGAACACTGAAGCTTTCTTT. The complete variable domain, with remaining parts taken from reference TRBV19 and TRBJ1-1, reads DGGITQSPKYLFRKEGQNVTLSCEQNLNHDAMYWYRQDPGQGLRLIYYSQIVNDFQKGDIAEGYSVSREKKESFPLTVTSAQKNPTAFYLCASSITPNPGQNTEAFFGQGTRLTVV.

This chain joins TRBV7-2 and TRBJ2-7; perhaps TRBD1 as D (6 bases). Trimming shortened V by 5 bases and J by 6 bases, and 11 bases separated the two germline ends. Per germline, CDR1 SGHTA and CDR2 FQGNSA. The CDR3 runs to 12 residues. In DNA form, the CDR3 reads TGTGCCAGCAGCCGGCGAGGGGGCGAGCAGTACTTC. It encodes CASSRRGGEQYF.

The genes are TRBV28 and TRBJ2-3, with 7 bases lining up with TRBD2. Per germline, CDR1 MDHEN and CDR2 SYDVKM. The CDR3 runs to 14 residues. The V segment lost 6 bases and the J segment 7 bases; nucleotides outside the gene matches: 10. CDR3 bases: TGTGCCAGCAGCTCCCGGGACTATCGACATACGCAGTATTTT. This gives the protein CASSSRDYRHTQYF.

This clone is a singleton in its sample. The rearrangement links TRBV23-1 to TRBJ1-5; TRBD1 might be the D (5 bases). TRBV23-1 is an ORF; its function is uncertain. The CDR3 runs 14 residues. V lost 6 bases to trimming and J lost 4 bases, with 13 bases between them. The DNA of the CDR3 is TGCGCCAGCAGCCCTGGGGGAGAAAATCAGCCCCAGCATTTT. This codes for CASSPGGENQPQHF.

This clone was detected a few times. V gene TRBV7-3 combines with J gene TRBJ2-7; D unresolved. Trimming cost V 2 bases and J 3 bases, with 11 bases left between them. The CDR3 is 14 amino acids. Germline values: CDR1 SGHTA, CDR2 FQGTGA. CDR3 DNA: TGTGCCAGCAGCTTAGACGGAGCTAACTACGAGCAGTACTTC. Protein: CASSLDGANYEQYF. Filled out from reference TRBV7-3 and TRBJ2-7, the complete variable domain reads GAGVSQTPSNKVTEKGKYVELRCDPISGHTALYWYRQSLGQGPEFLIYFQGTGAADDSGLPNDRFFAVRPEGSVSTLKIQRTERGDSAVYLCASSLDGANYEQYFGPGTRLTVT.

The gene calls are TRBV7-9 and TRBJ2-5; D call uncertain. V was cut by 4 bases and J by 7 bases, with 16 bases left in between. The germline V gene has CDR1 SEHNR and CDR2 FQNEAQ (reference sequence). The CDR3 totals 14 residues. Here the CDR3 DNA reads TGTGCCAGCAGCTCCCCCTTGCCAGTTGGGACCCAGTACTTC. Translating it yields CASSSPLPVGTQYF.

This clone was seen a single time. The V call is TRBV5-6, the J call TRBJ1-1; maybe TRBD1 (5 bases). Per germline, CDR1 SGHDT and CDR2 YYEEEE. The CDR3 totals 13 residues. Deletions cut 0 bases from V and 6 bases from J, with 9 bases between. The CDR3 sequence: CASSLVGGAEAFF. DNA for the CDR3: TGTGCCAGCAGCTTGGTGGGGGGGGCTGAAGCTTTCTTT.

This sequence joins TRBV7-2 and TRBJ1-5; TRBD1 agrees at 7 bases. From germline, CDR1 is SGHTA and CDR2 FQGNSA. V lost 3 bases, J lost 3 bases, and 5 bases stayed unmatched. This CDR3 region has 15 residues. The CDR3 reads CASSFDGTANQPQHF. As DNA, the CDR3 is TGTGCCAGCAGCTTCGACGGGACAGCCAATCAGCCCCAGCATTTT.

This sequence joins TRBV27 and TRBJ2-3; 8 bases fit TRBD2. The CDR3 covers 16 residues. Germline CDR1 is MNHEY and CDR2 is SMNVEV (reference sequence). The trim removed 5 bases at V and 5 bases at J, leaving 12 bases unmatched. CDR3 sequence (DNA): TGTGCCAGCAGTACCCGGGGGGGCCGCTGGGGAGATACGCAGTATTTT. Translating gives CASSTRGGRWGDTQYF.

The rearrangement links TRBV2 to TRBJ2-2; D might be TRBD2 (6 bases). The CDR3 contains 15 residues. CDR1 is SNHLY, CDR2 FYNNEI, per germline. The germline V and J ends were trimmed by 4 bases and 1 base, with 10 bases remaining between them. CDR3 in amino acids: CASSVTAGNTGELFF. In DNA form, the CDR3 reads TGTGCCAGCAGTGTAACAGCGGGGAACACCGGGGAGCTGTTTTTT.

The CDR3 sequence is CAITETPVVGNEQFF. In DNA, the CDR3 is TGTGCCATCACCGAGACTCCCGTCGTCGGCAATGAGCAGTTCTTC. V gene TRBV10-3 combines with J gene TRBJ2-1; no clear D gene. The ends were cut back, 7 bases at V and 6 bases at J, with 19 bases in the middle. Germline V lookup: CDR1 ENHRY, CDR2 SYGVKD. CDR3 length: 15 residues.

This clone occurred a few times. The rearrangement links TRBV2 to TRBJ2-6; no clear D. Germline V gene data show CDR1 as SNHLY and CDR2 as FYNNEI. The V end lost 4 bases, the J end lost 1 base, and 8 bases lay between the germline ends. The CDR3 spans 15 residues. The CDR3: CASSVARSGANVLTF. The DNA for the CDR3 is TGTGCCAGCAGTGTAGCCAGATCTGGGGCCAACGTCCTGACTTTC.

The chain carries TRBV10-3 and TRBJ2-7; TRBD1 is a possible D gene (5 bases). Germline V gene lookup returns CDR1 ENHRY and CDR2 SYGVKD. The CDR3 length is 12 residues. Trimming took 8 bases from V and 1 from J, leaving 9 bases between them. CDR3 protein: CAIQGLSYEQYF. The CDR3 DNA is TGTGCCATCCAGGGTCTGTCCTACGAGCAGTACTTC.

Here the CDR3 reads CASSPRPNEKLFF. The CDR3 nucleotides read TGCGCCAGCAGCCCACGGCCTAATGAAAAACTGTTTTTT. The V call is TRBV5-1, the J call TRBJ1-4, with no clear D. CDR1 is SGHRS, CDR2 YFSETQ, per germline. V was shortened by 4 bases and J by 3 bases, with 7 bases between the two germline ends. This CDR3 contains 13 residues.

In this sample, this clone turned up a few times. The chain joins TRBV2 to TRBJ1-1, with D perhaps matching TRBD1 (5 bases). CDR1 SNHLY and CDR2 FYNNEI come from the germline V gene. V was trimmed by 4 bases and J by 4 bases, leaving 13 bases between them. The CDR3 extends over 14 amino acids. The CDR3 DNA reads as TGTGCCAGCAGTGGGAGGGTTAGGGGCACTGAAGCTTTCTTT. Amino acid sequence: CASSGRVRGTEAFF.

Judged by abundance, this clone is medium-sized (0.01 to 0.1%). The gene calls are TRBV29-1 and TRBJ2-5, with TRBD1 matching over 9 bases. With V trimmed by 3 bases and J by 7 bases, 6 bases remained unmatched. The germline gives CDR1 SQVTM, CDR2 ANQGSEA. CDR3 length: 13 amino acids. The CDR3 DNA sequence: TGCAGCGTTGACGACAGGGGGGTAGGGACCCAGTACTTC. It specifies CSVDDRGVGTQYF.

The chain has TRBV30 and TRBJ2-1; unclear D gene. CDR1 GTSNPN and CDR2 SVGIG come from the germline V gene (reference sequence). With 2 bases removed from V and 0 bases from J, the gap between germline ends came to 11 bases. The CDR3 is 15 residues long. The CDR3 loop is CAWSRGISSYNEQFF. The CDR3 nucleotides are TGTGCCTGGAGTCGCGGTATCAGCTCCTACAATGAGCAGTTCTTC.

This clone was detected a few times. CDR3 bases: TGTGCCAGCAGCATGTACGAGGGACAGGGGAACACCGGGGAGCTGTTTTTT. It translates to CASSMYEGQGNTGELFF. V usage is TRBV7-9 and J usage is TRBJ2-2; 9 nucleotides agree with TRBD1. The CDR3 is 17 amino acids. The germline CDR1 and CDR2 sequences are SEHNR and FQNEAQ (reference sequence). The J segment lost 1 base and the V segment lost 5 bases, leaving 8 bases of the junction unmatched.

This clone has a handful of counts. The rearrangement joins TRBV21-1 to TRBJ1-5. TRBV21-1 is a recognized pseudogene. The CDR3 sequence is 13 residues long. The CDR3 DNA reads as TGTGCCAGCAGCAAAGATTGCGATCAGCCCCAGCATTTT. Its protein product is CASSKDCDQPQHF.